These 25 T cell receptor beta chains were all obtained from the same sample, sequenced in a study of blood T cell repertoires in COVID-19. The protocol was immunoSEQ multiplex PCR, while the TCRdb copy is restricted to in-frame clones and leaves out a portion. The sample includes about 47,000 clones, about 88% of them seen just once. The source material was peripheral blood. The receptors shown here come from a man in his forties or fifties with acute or convalescent COVID-19.

The V and J genes are TRBV5-6 and TRBJ2-2; D is possibly TRBD2 (6 bases). Trimming pared 1 base from V and 4 bases from J, leaving 8 bases between. The germline CDR1 and CDR2 sequences are SGHDT and YYEEEE. The CDR3 runs to 14 residues. CDR3 nucleotide sequence: TGTGCCAGCAGCTTGCATAGCGGCACCGGGGAGCTGTTTTTT. Translated, it gives CASSLHSGTGELFF.

V gene TRBV20-1 combines with J gene TRBJ1-2, with a tentative D call TRBD1 (5 bases). The CDR3 spans 10 residues. Per germline, CDR1 DFQATT and CDR2 SNEGSKA (reference sequence). V was cut by 6 bases and J by 10 bases, with 12 bases left in between. CDR3 residues: CSAPDTVYTF. CDR3 sequence (DNA): TGCAGTGCCCCGGACACCGTCTACACCTTC.

The CDR3 bases are TGTGCCAGCAGTTACTCCAGCGGGTCAAGTTCACCCCTCCACTTT. Its translation: CASSYSSGSSSPLHF. The chain uses TRBV6-5 and TRBJ1-6; D ambiguous. The length of the CDR3 is 15 residues. CDR1 and CDR2 (germline): MNHEY, SVGAGI. Trimming stripped 0 bases from V and 9 bases from J, with 12 bases between.

The CDR3 loop is CASSLGFGQTWGYTF. The CDR3 DNA sequence: TGCGCCAGCAGCTTGGGATTTGGACAGACTTGGGGCTACACCTTC. The chain is built from TRBV5-1 and TRBJ1-2; possible D gene TRBD1, 6 bases. CDR3 length: 15 residues. Germline lookup yields CDR1 SGHRS and CDR2 YFSETQ. V dropped 0 bases and J dropped 8 bases, with 17 bases sitting between them.

This clone was observed a handful of times. V usage is TRBV7-8 and J usage is TRBJ2-1; 9 bases agree with TRBD2. With V trimmed by 6 bases and J by 1 base, 4 bases remained unmatched. CDR3 length: 15 amino acids. Per the germline V gene, CDR1 is SGHVS and CDR2 is FQNEAQ. The CDR3 loop is CASRERGVSYNEQFF. Written as DNA, the CDR3 is TGTGCCAGCAGGGAGCGGGGGGTTTCCTACAATGAGCAGTTCTTC. The full variable domain, completed using reference TRBV7-8 and TRBJ2-1, is GAGVSQSPRYKVAKRGQDVALRCDPISGHVSLFWYQQALGQGPEFLTYFQNEAQLDKSGLPSDRFFAERPEGSVSTLKIQRTQQEDSAVYLCASRERGVSYNEQFFGPGTRLTVL.

Points on this clone: One end of the junction does not line up with germline, which may come from a read error. The chain employs TRBV7-2 and TRBJ1-3, with D maybe TRBD1 (5 bases). Per germline, CDR1 SGHTA and CDR2 FQGNSA. The CDR3 loop spans 16 amino acids. This chain's CDR3 is CASSLARGWGGNTIYF. CDR3 in DNA: TGTGCCAGCAGCCTAGCGCGGGGCTGGGGTGGAAACACCATATATTTT.

The V gene is TRBV28, the J gene TRBJ1-2; 8 bases match TRBD1. CDR3 length equals 16 residues. Germline V gene lookup returns CDR1 MDHEN and CDR2 SYDVKM. Trimming cost V 2 bases and J 3 bases; bases outside gene matches: 8. For the CDR3, the DNA is TGTGCCAGCAGTTTAATTGCCATACAGGGGGACTATGGCTACACCTTC. Its translation: CASSLIAIQGDYGYTF.

The gene calls are TRBV24-1 and TRBJ2-1, with 16 nucleotides matching TRBD2. V was pared by 2 bases and J by 9 bases, with 9 bases of the junction left unmatched. The germline V gene has CDR1 KGHDR and CDR2 SFDVKD. The CDR3 spans 18 residues. The CDR3 loop reads CATSDSPGLAGGPGEQFF. DNA for the CDR3: TGTGCCACCAGTGATTCCCCGGGACTAGCGGGAGGGCCGGGTGAGCAGTTCTTC.

The V and J genes are TRBV7-8 and TRBJ2-2, with TRBD2 matching over 7 bases. The germline V gene encodes CDR1 SGHVS and CDR2 FQNEAQ. This CDR3 is built from 17 residues. The J segment lost 4 bases and the V segment lost 1 base, leaving 9 bases of the junction unmatched. The CDR3 reads CASSLGSLADRTGELFF. CDR3 nucleotide sequence: TGTGCCAGCAGCTTAGGCAGCCTAGCGGATCGCACCGGGGAGCTGTTTTTT.

This chain connects TRBV6-1 to TRBJ2-1; D is uncertain. CDR3 size: 12 residues. Trimming took 2 bases from V and 6 from J, leaving 5 bases between them. Germline values: CDR1 MNHNS, CDR2 SASEGT. The CDR3 nucleotides read TGTGCCAGCAGTGAATACGGCAATGAGCAGTTCTTC. Translating gives CASSEYGNEQFF.

This chain joins TRBV11-3 and TRBJ2-1; maybe TRBD1 (5 bases). The V gene's germline CDR1 is SGHNT and CDR2 YENEEA. The V end lost 6 bases, the J end lost 3 bases, and 12 bases lay between the germline ends. CDR3 length: 14 residues. DNA for the CDR3: TGTGCCAGCAGTAAGGACAAGCTCTACAATGAGCAGTTCTTC. Translating gives CASSKDKLYNEQFF.

J is TRBJ2-7 and V is TRBV6-2 or TRBV6-3; D may be TRBD1 (5 bases). This CDR3 comprises 16 residues. Trimming took off 5 bases at V and 5 bases at J, with 22 bases between the two ends. Germline lookup yields CDR1 MNHEY and CDR2 SVGEGT. CDR3 loop: CASSQYRPGRVHEQYF. In DNA form, the CDR3 reads TGTGCCAGCAGTCAATACCGCCCAGGCAGGGTGCACGAGCAGTACTTC.

V is TRBV12-5 and J is TRBJ2-2; TRBD1 matches at 9 bases. Germline V gene sequence: CDR1 LGHNT, CDR2 FRNRAP. V shed 0 bases, J shed 6 bases, and the junction held 2 bases outside the gene matches. CDR3 size: 15 residues. The CDR3 is CASGLVDRGAGELFF. CDR3 DNA: TGTGCTAGTGGTTTGGTGGACAGGGGCGCCGGGGAGCTGTTTTTT.

This chain links TRBV15 with TRBJ2-2; 10 positions match TRBD2. This CDR3 is built from 16 residues. Germline CDR1 reads LNHNV; CDR2 reads YYDKDF (reference sequence). The V and J ends lost 3 bases and 4 bases, in that order; junction bases with no gene match: 5. The CDR3 spells CATSRGLAPFTGELFF. The CDR3 DNA is TGTGCCACCAGCAGGGGACTAGCGCCTTTCACCGGGGAGCTGTTTTTT.

The chain is built from TRBV6-6 and TRBJ1-1; 12 bases are a match to TRBD1. Germline lookup yields CDR1 MNHNY and CDR2 SVGAGI (reference sequence). Germline trimming cut 5 bases from V and 5 bases from J; bases unmatched to any gene: 9. CDR3 length: 16 residues. This CDR3 is CASSNFPGQGATEAFF. The CDR3 nucleotides read TGTGCCAGCAGTAACTTCCCGGGACAGGGGGCGACTGAAGCTTTCTTT.

This chain joins TRBV24-1 and TRBJ2-2; 7 bases fit TRBD2. CDR1 and CDR2 from the germline V gene are KGHDR and SFDVKD. The CDR3 length is 16 residues. Trimming took 2 bases from V and 1 from J; bases not matched to a gene: 3. CDR3 residues: CATSDSWGGNTGELFF. CDR3 DNA sequence: TGTGCCACCAGTGATTCCTGGGGGGGGAACACCGGGGAGCTGTTTTTT.

The chain uses TRBV3-1 (or the pseudogene TRBV3-2) and TRBJ2-7; 9 bases align to TRBD1. The CDR3 extends over 17 amino acids. The J segment lost 4 bases and the V segment lost 4 bases, leaving 14 bases of the junction unmatched. The V gene's germline CDR1 is LGHDT and CDR2 YNNKEL (reference sequence). For the CDR3, the DNA is TGTGCCAGCAGCCCCCTAGTCTTTCGGGACAGGGCTTACGAGCAGTACTTC. This encodes CASSPLVFRDRAYEQYF.

The genes are TRBV30 and TRBJ1-1; D is unclear. The V and J ends lost 6 bases and 1 base respectively, with 12 bases between them. Per germline, CDR1 GTSNPN and CDR2 SVGIG (reference sequence). The CDR3 has 13 residues. In nucleotides, the CDR3 is TGTGCCTGCCTTGCGAGGGAGAACACTGAAGCTTTCTTT. Translating it yields CACLARENTEAFF.

The chain employs TRBV5-1 and TRBJ2-1, with D maybe TRBD2 (6 bases). In germline, CDR1 is SGHRS, CDR2 YFSETQ. V lost 3 bases, J lost 8 bases, and 21 bases lay in between. The CDR3 has 16 residues. CDR3 in amino acids: CASSWTTQEIGYEQFF. DNA for the CDR3: TGCGCCAGCAGCTGGACTACTCAAGAGATCGGCTATGAGCAGTTCTTC.

This chain uses TRBV5-1 with TRBJ2-2; a possible D gene is TRBD1 (6 bases). Germline V gene sequence: CDR1 SGHRS, CDR2 YFSETQ. The length of the CDR3 is 14 residues. Deletions cut 6 bases from V and 3 bases from J, with 12 bases between. CDR3 sequence reads: CASTGGADTGELFF. CDR3 nucleotide sequence: TGCGCCAGCACTGGGGGCGCAGACACCGGGGAGCTGTTTTTT.

This clone was seen a single time. The chain is built from TRBV13 and TRBJ2-3; tentatively, D is TRBD2 (6 bases). This CDR3 is 14 amino acids long. The germline V and J ends were trimmed by 8 bases and 0 bases, with 12 bases remaining between them. Germline V gene data show CDR1 as PRHDT and CDR2 as FYEKMQ (reference sequence). Here the CDR3 reads CASDTGTSTDTQYF. CDR3 DNA: TGTGCCAGCGACACCGGGACTAGCACAGATACGCAGTATTTT.

This sequence joins TRBV4-2 and TRBJ1-3, with 7 bases fitting TRBD1. This CDR3 region has 15 residues. Trimming took 3 bases from V and 1 from J; bases not matched to a gene: 3. The germline CDR1 and CDR2 sequences are LGHNA and YNFKEQ. CDR3 nucleotide sequence: TGTGCCAGCAGCCAGCGCAGGGGGTCTGGAAACACCATATATTTT. Residues: CASSQRRGSGNTIYF.

V gene TRBV28 combines with J gene TRBJ1-3, with D maybe TRBD1 (5 bases). V lost 5 bases and J 1 base, leaving 9 bases between the germline ends. There are 14 residues in the CDR3. The germline V gene encodes CDR1 MDHEN and CDR2 SYDVKM. The CDR3 DNA reads as TGTGCCAGCAGTCCGCAGGGTTCTGGAAACACCATATATTTT. Translating gives CASSPQGSGNTIYF.

The sample holds a few counts of this clone. The chain joins TRBV7-9 to TRBJ2-1, with 9 nucleotides matching TRBD2. From germline, CDR1 is SEHNR and CDR2 FQNEAQ (reference sequence). The ends lost 5 bases at V and 11 bases at J; junction bases unmatched: 10. The CDR3 contains 14 residues. The CDR3 DNA sequence: TGTGCCAGCAGCCTGTCTAGCGGGAACCAGAAGCAGTTCTTC. It specifies CASSLSSGNQKQFF. Full variable domain (rest looked up from reference TRBV7-9 and TRBJ2-1): DTGVSQNPRHKITKRGQNVTFRCDPISEHNRLYWYRQTLGQGPEFLTYFQNEAQLEKSRLLSDRFSAERPKGSFSTLEIQRTEQGDSAMYLCASSLSSGNQKQFFGPGTRLTVL.

Note on this clone: An end of the junction differs from the germline gene, which may be a read error. This chain joins TRBV28 and TRBJ2-1, with 9 bases matching TRBD2. The CDR3 has 18 residues. Germline V lookup: CDR1 MDHEN, CDR2 SYDVKM. This chain's CDR3 is CVSSSMDSRPGTSYEQFF. The CDR3 nucleotides read TGTGTCAGCAGTTCGATGGACAGTCGCCCCGGGACTAGCTATGAGCAGTTCTTC.